These 27 T cell receptor beta chains came from one sample sequenced in a study of cytomegalovirus exposure and HLA in healthy donors. In the PCR, 60 Vbeta and 13 Jbeta primers were used. Generated by immunoSEQ multiplex PCR, the TCRdb table keeps only in-frame clones and is missing some. The table shows about 190,000 clones, with approximately 84% occurring only once. The sequenced sample consisted of PBMCs. The receptors were sampled from a woman aged 50 to 65 in good health and CMV-seropositive.

The chain is built from TRBV9 and TRBJ1-6, with a possible D match to TRBD1 (6 bases). V was trimmed by 2 bases and J by 10 bases, leaving 10 bases between them. CDR3 size: 13 residues. CDR1 and CDR2 (germline): SGDLS, YYNGEE. In nucleotides, the CDR3 is TGTGCCAGCAGCGTGATACAGGGCTCACCCCTCCACTTT. Translating gives CASSVIQGSPLHF.

The J gene is TRBJ1-6, the V gene TRBV5-1; the match to TRBD1 covers 8 bases. The CDR3 is 15 residues long. The trim removed 4 bases at V and 9 bases at J, leaving 9 bases unmatched. Germline-derived CDR1 and CDR2 are SGHRS and YFSETQ. CDR3 in amino acids: CASSPSDRGSSPLHF. CDR3 nucleotides: TGCGCCAGCAGCCCCTCAGACAGGGGAAGTTCACCCCTCCACTTT.

V usage is TRBV5-1 and J usage is TRBJ1-5; no definite D call. Germline loops: CDR1 SGHRS, CDR2 YFSETQ. The CDR3 has 15 residues. V lost 4 bases and J 3 bases, leaving 14 bases between the germline ends. In nucleotides, the CDR3 is TGCGCCAGCAGCCCATTCGACGGGTCCAATCAGCCCCAGCATTTT. Protein sequence: CASSPFDGSNQPQHF.

The CDR3 loop reads CASSFIAETYF. The CDR3 DNA reads as TGTGCCAGCAGCTTTATAGCGGAAACATATTTT. This chain uses TRBV7-2 with TRBJ2-3, with a weak D call TRBD2 (6 bases). Trimming removed 3 bases from V and 15 bases from J, with 13 bases in between. The CDR3 sequence is 11 residues long. CDR1 and CDR2 (germline): SGHTA, FQGNSA.

The J gene is TRBJ2-5, the V gene TRBV7-9; the D gene is possibly TRBD2 (6 bases). Germline assignment: CDR1 SEHNR and CDR2 FQNEAQ (reference sequence). Trimming took off 2 bases at V and 0 bases at J, with 7 bases between the two ends. The CDR3 is made up of 14 amino acids. The CDR3 DNA reads TGTGCCAGCAGCTTAAGCGGGTACCAAGAGACCCAGTACTTC. It translates to CASSLSGYQETQYF.

The count of this clone is one. The chain links TRBV7-9 to TRBJ2-2, with D unclear. Per germline, CDR1 SEHNR and CDR2 FQNEAQ (reference sequence). With 1 base removed from V and 5 bases from J, the gap between germline ends came to 11 bases. The CDR3 runs to 15 residues. Written as DNA, the CDR3 is TGTGCCAGCAGCTTAGAGTCCCCGGGTACCGGGGAGCTGTTTTTT. Translated: CASSLESPGTGELFF.

V and J are TRBV7-9 and TRBJ1-6; 7 positions match TRBD1. The V gene end was trimmed by 5 bases and the J gene end by 10 bases; junction bases not matched to a gene: 8. In germline, CDR1 is SEHNR, CDR2 FQNEAQ (reference sequence). The CDR3 consists of 14 residues. The CDR3 bases are TGTGCCAGCAGCGCAGAACAGGGGCCATCACCCCTCCACTTT. This encodes CASSAEQGPSPLHF.

The chain employs TRBV4-3 and TRBJ2-3, with a weak D call TRBD2 (5 bases). With 0 bases removed from V and 1 base from J, the gap between germline ends came to 8 bases. Germline assignment: CDR1 LGHNA and CDR2 YSLEER. The length of the CDR3 is 15 residues. The CDR3 bases are TGCGCCAGCAGCCAAGACATCGGGGGCACAGATACGCAGTATTTT. This encodes CASSQDIGGTDTQYF.

This chain connects TRBV29-1 to TRBJ2-5; D may be TRBD1 (6 bases). The DNA end is more similar to TRBJ2-7, so the J call may be wrong. The germline V gene encodes CDR1 SQVTM and CDR2 ANQGSEA. The CDR3 loop spans 13 amino acids. The CDR3 coding sequence is TGCAGCGTTTTTTGGACAGTCTCCTACGAGCAGTACTTC. This codes for CSVFWTVSYEQYF.

This chain uses TRBV28 with TRBJ1-2; 8 nucleotides line up with TRBD1. CDR1 is MDHEN, CDR2 SYDVKM, per germline. The CDR3 has 17 residues. V was clipped by 3 bases and J by 4 bases; unmatched bases: 13. This CDR3 is CASSFSQGAAGVYGYTF. The CDR3 DNA sequence: TGTGCCAGCAGTTTCTCTCAGGGGGCAGCAGGAGTCTATGGCTACACCTTC.

V usage is TRBV6-1 and J usage is TRBJ1-5, with TRBD1 matching 8 bases. Germline values: CDR1 MNHNS, CDR2 SASEGT. The V gene end was trimmed by 4 bases and the J gene end by 7 bases; junction bases not matched to a gene: 3. The CDR3 runs 13 residues. DNA of the CDR3: TGTGCCAGCAGTGTGACAGGGGTGCAGCCCCAGCATTTT. Amino acid sequence: CASSVTGVQPQHF.

V usage is TRBV30 and J usage is TRBJ2-1, with 7 bases fitting TRBD2. Germline CDR1 and CDR2: GTSNPN and SVGIG (reference sequence). This CDR3 has 17 residues. V lost 3 bases and J lost 9; bases outside the gene matches: 20. The CDR3, as DNA: TGTGCCTGGAGAATTAAACCCCGGGACTACGGGCCGGTTGAGCAGTTCTTC. Protein sequence: CAWRIKPRDYGPVEQFF.

The CDR3 sequence: CASSFQRQGSYEQYF. The DNA for the CDR3 is TGTGCCAGCAGCTTCCAACGGCAGGGCTCCTACGAGCAGTACTTC. V usage is TRBV11-2 and J usage is TRBJ2-7, with D perhaps matching TRBD1 (5 bases). Trimming cost V 3 bases and J 0 bases, with 12 bases left between them. CDR3 length: 15 residues. The V gene's germline CDR1 is SGHAT and CDR2 FQNNGV.

The chain has TRBV19 and TRBJ1-5, with a possible D match to TRBD1 (6 bases). V was cut by 3 bases and J by 7 bases, with 7 bases left in between. Germline V lookup: CDR1 LNHDA, CDR2 SQIVND (reference sequence). This CDR3 has 12 residues. In DNA form, the CDR3 reads TGTGCCAGTAGTATTCAGGGGCAGCCCCAGCATTTT. As protein: CASSIQGQPQHF.

This sequence joins TRBV5-4 and TRBJ2-5; 8 nucleotides line up with TRBD1. V trimming: 4 bases; J trimming: 5 bases; junction bases outside the gene matches: 7. Germline loops: CDR1 SGHNT, CDR2 YYREEE (reference sequence). This CDR3 region has 14 residues. The CDR3 bases are TGTGCCAGCAGCCAATCAGGGGGCGTCGAGACCCAGTACTTC. It translates to CASSQSGGVETQYF.

In its sample, this clone was seen once. V and J are TRBV2 and TRBJ1-3; TRBD1 aligns across 7 bases. Germline assignment: CDR1 SNHLY and CDR2 FYNNEI. This CDR3 comprises 15 residues. Trimming took 6 bases from V and 0 from J; bases not matched to a gene: 5. The CDR3 DNA sequence: TGTGCCAGCAGCAGACAGGGACTCTCTGGAAACACCATATATTTT. Residues: CASSRQGLSGNTIYF.

V usage is TRBV5-1 and J usage is TRBJ1-4; D unclear. The V end lost 4 bases, the J end lost 4 bases, and 8 bases lay between the germline ends. There are 13 residues in the CDR3. Germline V gene lookup returns CDR1 SGHRS and CDR2 YFSETQ. The CDR3 loop reads CASSTGSNEKLFF. The CDR3 DNA is TGCGCCAGCAGCACCGGGAGTAATGAAAAACTGTTTTTT.

The rearrangement joins TRBV7-9 to TRBJ1-2; 7 nucleotides line up with TRBD1. The germline V gene encodes CDR1 SEHNR and CDR2 FQNEAQ (reference sequence). The CDR3 is 16 amino acids. After removal of 4 bases from V and 2 bases from J, the junction contained 10 bases not matched to a gene. The CDR3 DNA reads TGTGCCAGCAGCTCTCTGACAGGGATGAACAACTATGGCTACACCTTC. It specifies CASSSLTGMNNYGYTF.

This rearrangement joins TRBV29-1 to TRBJ2-1, with 7 bases that match TRBD2. The V gene's germline CDR1 is SQVTM and CDR2 ANQGSEA. V dropped 6 bases and J dropped 2; count of bases not matched to a gene: 7. This CDR3 is built from 14 residues. CDR3 nucleotide sequence: TGCAGCGTGGCTGCCGGGACTACCTACAATGAGCAGTTCTTC. Amino acid sequence: CSVAAGTTYNEQFF.

In its sample, this clone was seen a few times. J is TRBJ2-6 and V is TRBV5-1; D uncertain. Trimming cost V 1 base and J 0 bases, with 2 bases left between them. The germline V gene has CDR1 SGHRS and CDR2 YFSETQ. The CDR3 has 14 residues. Here the CDR3 DNA reads TGCGCCAGCAGCTTGTACTCTGGGGCCAACGTCCTGACTTTC. This sequence encodes CASSLYSGANVLTF.

This clone was seen a few times. The chain has TRBV13 and TRBJ2-5; maybe TRBD1 (6 bases). CDR3 size: 17 residues. V shed 0 bases and J shed 2 bases, with 16 bases lying between them. Germline values: CDR1 PRHDT, CDR2 FYEKMQ (reference sequence). The CDR3: CASSLGLGAPRQETQYF. Written as DNA, the CDR3 is TGTGCCAGCAGCTTAGGCCTGGGGGCGCCTAGGCAAGAGACCCAGTACTTC.

This clone was detected only a few times. In the same sample, other DNA sequences code for this CDR3. V usage is TRBV30 and J usage is TRBJ1-5; 7 bases are shared with TRBD1. Germline lookup yields CDR1 GTSNPN and CDR2 SVGIG (reference sequence). V lost 1 base to trimming and J lost 4 bases; unmatched junction nucleotides: 1. The CDR3 is 13 amino acids. In DNA form, the CDR3 reads TGTGCCTGGAGTGGACAGGGAAATCAGCCCCAGCATTTT. It codes for CAWSGQGNQPQHF.

The chain recombines TRBV2 with TRBJ2-5, with 8 bases aligning to TRBD1. CDR3 length: 16 amino acids. Germline V CDR1 and CDR2: SNHLY, FYNNEI. Germline trimming cut 6 bases from V and 2 bases from J; bases unmatched to any gene: 11. CDR3 protein: CASSRAGTGKQETQYF. CDR3 sequence (DNA): TGTGCCAGCAGCCGCGCCGGGACAGGCAAACAAGAGACCCAGTACTTC.

About this clone itself: The junction shows a germline mismatch at one end, possibly a read error. V and J are TRBV6-5 and TRBJ2-1, with D possibly being TRBD2 (6 bases). The CDR3 extends over 14 amino acids. Looked up from germline, CDR1 is MNHEY and CDR2 is SVGAGI. Here the CDR3 DNA reads TGTGCCGGCAGCTCCCCAGGAGGGGCCAATGAGCAGTTCTTC. It codes for CAGSSPGGANEQFF.

The chain joins TRBV20-1 to TRBJ1-2, with D possibly matching TRBD1 (6 bases). From germline, CDR1 is DFQATT and CDR2 SNEGSKA (reference sequence). V lost 7 bases to trimming and J lost 8 bases, with 11 bases between them. The length of the CDR3 is 10 residues. The CDR3 DNA sequence: TGCAGTGTTCCTCAGGGGGGCTACACCTTC. Translating gives CSVPQGGYTF.

The chain links TRBV10-3 to TRBJ1-6; D is uncertain. Germline CDR1 ENHRY, CDR2 SYGVKD. The germline V and J ends were trimmed by 3 bases and 12 bases, with 6 bases remaining between them. This CDR3 spans 11 amino acids. The CDR3, as DNA: TGTGCCATCAGTGATGGGCGACCCCTCCACTTT. As protein: CAISDGRPLHF.

This chain uses TRBV28 with TRBJ2-7; 9 bases line up with TRBD1. Trimming at V came to 2 bases and at J to 3 bases, leaving 5 bases not matched to a gene. Looked up from germline, CDR1 is MDHEN and CDR2 is SYDVKM. The CDR3 extends over 15 amino acids. The CDR3 DNA reads TGTGCCAGCAGTTTAGGGGACAGGGTTCTCTACGAGCAGTACTTC. Translation gives CASSLGDRVLYEQYF.